This T cell receptor beta chain was identified in a study of blood T cells in healthy people across ages. Study in general: Template switching picked up about one barcoded beta molecule for each two T cells.

Next came a second PCR, run for roughly 7 to 12 cycles, which used a sample-barcoded 5' primer along with a J-beta primer mix. Carrying 12 random nucleotides, a template-switch adaptor labeled each individual cDNA molecule. Each single sample gave us at least 3 million CDR3-containing paired-end reads. TCRdb re-analysed the 5' RACE reads in MiXCR, keeping a single row per CDR3 protein. The sample consists of roughly 730,000 distinct CDR3 sequences, about 61% of them appearing once. V lost 3 bases and J lost 3; bases outside the gene matches: 10. Per germline, CDR1 SQVTM and CDR2 ANQGSEA. The CDR3 runs 15 residues.

This clonotype was sampled from a man aged 40-55 years in good health. The chain has TRBV29-1 and TRBJ2-7, with 8 nucleotides matching TRBD2. Input material: blood. CDR3 sequence reads: CSVDTGTREYYEQYF. As DNA, the CDR3 is TGCAGCGTTGACACCGGGACTAGAGAATACTACGAGCAGTACTTC.